This T cell receptor (beta chain) is from a study of blood T cell repertoires in COVID-19. Data came from immunoSEQ multiplex PCR; TCRdb stores just in-frame clones and leaves some out. Of approximately 76,000 clones listed, around nine tenths are singletons. With 2 bases clipped from V and 6 bases from J, the junction kept 6 bases outside the gene matches. Germline V gene sequence: CDR1 SNHLY, CDR2 FYNNEI. This CDR3 contains 15 residues. The source is a woman aged 60-75 years with acute or convalescent COVID-19. This sequence joins TRBV2 and TRBJ2-3; 9 nucleotides line up with TRBD2. The sample was peripheral blood. Here the CDR3 DNA reads TGTGCCAGCAGTGAATGGCGGGGGGGCGGGGATACGCAGTATTTT. This translates into CASSEWRGGGDTQYF. The full variable domain, rest sourced from reference TRBV2 and TRBJ2-3, is EPEVTQTPSHQVTQMGQEVILRCVPISNHLYFYWYRQILGQKVEFLVSFYNNEISEKSEIFDDQFSVERPDGSNFTLKIRSTKLEDSAMYFCASSEWRGGGDTQYFGPGTRLTVL.